These 11 T cell receptor beta chains share one sample of origin, sequenced in a study of blood T cell repertoires in COVID-19. The method was immunoSEQ multiplex PCR; TCRdb's version includes in-frame clones alone and lacks a portion of them. Of fewer than 300,000 clones in the sample, 65% to 90% were seen once. The source material was peripheral blood. The receptors were sampled from a human donor in a cohort sampled during active COVID-19.

The V call is TRBV5-8, the J call TRBJ2-3; 10 bases are shared with TRBD2. The CDR3 consists of 16 residues. Germline assignment: CDR1 SGHTS and CDR2 YDEGEE. J lost 2 bases, V lost 5 bases, and 8 bases had no gene match. Here the CDR3 reads CASRDPGLALTDTQYF. The CDR3 coding sequence is TGTGCCAGCAGGGATCCGGGACTAGCGCTCACAGATACGCAGTATTTT.

This clone appeared a single time. The chain carries TRBV11-2 and TRBJ1-2; D is unclear. V was clipped by 5 bases and J by 6 bases, with 16 bases between them. CDR1 is SGHAT and CDR2 is FQNNGV in the germline V gene. This CDR3 has 14 amino acids. This CDR3 is CASSPSGRSDGYTF. The CDR3 DNA follows: TGTGCCAGCAGCCCATCGGGGAGGAGCGATGGCTACACCTTC.

The V call is TRBV7-8, the J call TRBJ2-5, with 9 positions matching TRBD1. The CDR3 is 15 residues long. V was pared by 6 bases and J by 1 base, with 6 bases of the junction left unmatched. Germline loops: CDR1 SGHVS, CDR2 FQNEAQ. CDR3 DNA: TGTGCCAGCAGTCCCGGGACAGGGATCCAAGAGACCCAGTACTTC. Translation gives CASSPGTGIQETQYF.

The chain joins TRBV19 to TRBJ1-2, with a possible D match to TRBD1 (5 bases). Trimming took off 7 bases at V and 3 bases at J, with 15 bases between the two ends. The CDR3 runs to 14 residues. Germline CDR1 reads LNHDA; CDR2 reads SQIVND (reference sequence). In nucleotides, the CDR3 is TGTGCCAGTACCATAACGGGGGACTACTATGGCTACACCTTC. Residues: CASTITGDYYGYTF.

This clone came up once. This sequence joins TRBV6-1 and TRBJ2-1, with 9 bases fitting TRBD2. V shed 3 bases and J 0 bases; nucleotides not matched to a gene: 3. The CDR3 consists of 16 residues. Germline CDR1 is MNHNS and CDR2 is SASEGT. CDR3 nucleotide sequence: TGTGCCAGCAGTGACCGTAGCGGGAGCTCCTACAATGAGCAGTTCTTC. This encodes CASSDRSGSSYNEQFF.

The V call is TRBV11-3, the J call TRBJ2-1; TRBD2 is a possible D gene (6 bases). This CDR3 has 16 amino acids. The germline gives CDR1 SGHNT, CDR2 YENEEA. Trimming removed 5 bases at V and 0 bases at J, with 14 bases between. CDR3 loop: CASSKAGTLSYNEQFF. CDR3 sequence (DNA): TGTGCCAGCAGCAAAGCCGGGACTCTCTCCTACAATGAGCAGTTCTTC.

This chain uses TRBV9 with TRBJ2-1; tentative D call: TRBD2 (5 bases). Germline V gives CDR1 SGDLS, CDR2 YYNGEE. This CDR3 contains 13 residues. Trimming took 6 bases from V and 5 from J, leaving 12 bases between them. The CDR3 sequence: CASNQNGDNEQFF. The CDR3 region has the DNA TGTGCCAGCAACCAAAACGGGGACAATGAGCAGTTCTTC.

The chain joins TRBV5-1 to TRBJ2-5; TRBD2 agrees at 7 bases. V lost 9 bases to trimming and J lost 0 bases; unmatched junction nucleotides: 2. Germline CDR1 is SGHRS and CDR2 is YFSETQ. The CDR3 sequence is 12 residues long. The CDR3 loop is CATSGDQETQYF. DNA for the CDR3: TGCGCCACGAGCGGGGACCAAGAGACCCAGTACTTC.

V and J are TRBV5-1 and TRBJ2-2; TRBD1 is a possible D gene (5 bases). Germline V CDR1 and CDR2: SGHRS, YFSETQ. The CDR3 has 15 amino acids. V was cut by 0 bases and J by 4 bases, with 10 bases left in between. CDR3 nucleotides: TGCGCCAGCAGCTTGGAACAGGCGAGCACCGGGGAGCTGTTTTTT. This translates into CASSLEQASTGELFF.

This clone has more than one count but fewer than ten. The chain employs TRBV3-1 (or the pseudogene TRBV3-2) and TRBJ1-1; D is undetermined. The V gene's germline CDR1 is LGHDT and CDR2 YNNKEL (reference sequence). V lost 2 bases, J lost 9 bases, and 13 bases lay in between. The CDR3 is made up of 13 amino acids. This CDR3 reads CASSQLGGVQAFF. As DNA, the CDR3 is TGTGCCAGCAGCCAACTGGGCGGGGTACAAGCTTTCTTT.

CDR3 DNA: TGTGCCAGCAGGAGGGGACAGGGATCTGGGTACTTC. This codes for CASRRGQGSGYF. This chain uses TRBV5-8 with TRBJ2-7, with TRBD1 identical over 9 bases. CDR3 size: 12 residues. Trimming took 5 bases from V and 12 from J; bases not matched to a gene: 9. Germline CDR1 and CDR2: SGHTS and YDEGEE.